This TCR beta chain derives from a study of blood T cell repertoires in COVID-19. Study-level background: The United States, Italy and Spain were the sources of the acute and convalescent COVID-19 samples. PBMCs, B-cell-depleted T cells, or T cells were the source of the cDNA or gDNA that made up the material.

CDR3 size: 14 residues. Germline CDR1 reads SGDLS; CDR2 reads YYNGEE. Trimming pared 4 bases from V and 2 bases from J, leaving 10 bases between. How the authors handled the data: Reference gene primer amplification in the assay estimated nucleated cell counts. Clones were read by immunoSEQ multiplex PCR, and TCRdb kept only the in-frame ones, dropping some. The DNA was the basis for D and trimming; V, J and clone size are from that table. The data contain roughly 190,000 clones, roughly 87% of them singletons. The receptor's source is a woman aged 55-75 years with COVID-19, enrolled during active disease. The rearrangement uses TRBV9 and TRBJ1-5; a weak D match, TRBD1 (5 bases). The sample was peripheral blood. The DNA of the CDR3 is TGTGCCAGCAGCATTTGGGGGGGCAATCAGCCCCAGCATTTT. Residues: CASSIWGGNQPQHF.